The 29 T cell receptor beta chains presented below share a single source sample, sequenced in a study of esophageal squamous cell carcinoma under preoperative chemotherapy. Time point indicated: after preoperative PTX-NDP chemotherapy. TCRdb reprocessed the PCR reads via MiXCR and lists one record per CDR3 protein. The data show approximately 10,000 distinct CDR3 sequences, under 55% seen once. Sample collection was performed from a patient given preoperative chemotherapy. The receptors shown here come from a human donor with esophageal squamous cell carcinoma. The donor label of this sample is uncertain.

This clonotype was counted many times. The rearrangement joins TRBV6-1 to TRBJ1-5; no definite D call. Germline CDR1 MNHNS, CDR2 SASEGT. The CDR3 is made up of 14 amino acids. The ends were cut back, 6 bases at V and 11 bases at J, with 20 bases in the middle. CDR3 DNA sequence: TGTGCCAGCAGCCGTGGATCCCCGGGCGAGTCCCAGCATTTT. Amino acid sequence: CASSRGSPGESQHF.

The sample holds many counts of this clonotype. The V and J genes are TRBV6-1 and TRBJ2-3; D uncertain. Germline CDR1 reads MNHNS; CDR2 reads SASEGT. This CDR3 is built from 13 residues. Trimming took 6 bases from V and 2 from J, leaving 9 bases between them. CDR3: CASRVDNTDTQYF. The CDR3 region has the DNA TGTGCCAGCAGGGTAGACAACACAGATACGCAGTATTTT.

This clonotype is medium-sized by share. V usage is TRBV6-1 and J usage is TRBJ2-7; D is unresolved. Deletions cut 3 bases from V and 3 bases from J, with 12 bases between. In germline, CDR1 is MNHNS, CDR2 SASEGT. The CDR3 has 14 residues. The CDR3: CASSDGGRNYEQYF. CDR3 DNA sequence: TGTGCCAGCAGTGACGGCGGCAGAAACTACGAGCAGTACTTC.

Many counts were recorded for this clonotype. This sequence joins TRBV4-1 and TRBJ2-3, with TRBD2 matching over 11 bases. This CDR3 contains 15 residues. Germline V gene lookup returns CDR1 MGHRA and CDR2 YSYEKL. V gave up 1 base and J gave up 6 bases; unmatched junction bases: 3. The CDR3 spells CASSQGASGRDTQYF. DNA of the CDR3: TGCGCCAGCAGCCAAGGAGCTAGCGGGAGGGATACGCAGTATTTT.

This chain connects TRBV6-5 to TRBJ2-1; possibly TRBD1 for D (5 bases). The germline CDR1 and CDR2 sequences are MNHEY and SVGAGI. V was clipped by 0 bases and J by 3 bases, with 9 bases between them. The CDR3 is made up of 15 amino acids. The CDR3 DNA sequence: TGTGCCAGCAGTTACTCGGCACAGGACTACAATGAGCAGTTCTTC. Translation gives CASSYSAQDYNEQFF.

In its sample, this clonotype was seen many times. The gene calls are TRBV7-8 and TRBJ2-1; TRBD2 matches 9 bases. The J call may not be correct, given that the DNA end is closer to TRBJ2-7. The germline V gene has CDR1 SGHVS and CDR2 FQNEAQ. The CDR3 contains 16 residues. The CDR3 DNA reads TGTGCCAGCAGCCCCTTAGCGGGAGTGGGCGGGTATGAGCAGTACTTC. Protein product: CASSPLAGVGGYEQYF.

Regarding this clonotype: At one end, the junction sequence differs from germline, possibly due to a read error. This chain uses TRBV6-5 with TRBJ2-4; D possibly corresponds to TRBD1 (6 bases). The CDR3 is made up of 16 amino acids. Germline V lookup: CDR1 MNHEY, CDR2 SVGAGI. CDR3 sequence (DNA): TGTGCCAGCAGTTACAGGGTCGAGGGGGTCAAAAACGTTCAGTACTTC. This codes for CASSYRVEGVKNVQYF.

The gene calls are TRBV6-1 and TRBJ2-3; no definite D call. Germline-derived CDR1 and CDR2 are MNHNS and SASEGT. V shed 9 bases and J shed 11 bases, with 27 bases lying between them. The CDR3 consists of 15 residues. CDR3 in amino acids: CARRLEAVGTDEQYF. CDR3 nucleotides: TGTGCCAGGAGACTTGAGGCGGTGGGCACAGATGAGCAGTATTTT.

The DNA for the CDR3 is TGTGCCAGCAGGCCCCAAGATAACTATGGCTACACCTTC. This codes for CASRPQDNYGYTF. The gene calls are TRBV12-3 or TRBV12-4 and TRBJ1-2; D call uncertain. This CDR3 contains 13 residues. Trimming removed 6 bases from V and 1 base from J, with 9 bases in between.

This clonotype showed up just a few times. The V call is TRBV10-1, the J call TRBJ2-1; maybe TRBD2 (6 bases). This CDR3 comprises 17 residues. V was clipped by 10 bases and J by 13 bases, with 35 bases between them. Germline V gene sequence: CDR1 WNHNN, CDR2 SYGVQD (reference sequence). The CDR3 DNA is TGCGCCACCCTTCATCCCTTTCAGGAGGGTTCGCAAGAGACCCAGTTCTTC. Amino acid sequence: CATLHPFQEGSQETQFF.

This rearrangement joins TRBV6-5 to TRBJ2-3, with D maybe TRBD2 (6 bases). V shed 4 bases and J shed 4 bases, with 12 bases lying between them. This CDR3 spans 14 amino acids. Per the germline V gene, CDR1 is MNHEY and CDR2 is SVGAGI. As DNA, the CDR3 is TGTGCCAGCAGTTCCGGAGGGACCGCAGATACGCAGTATTTT. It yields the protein CASSSGGTADTQYF.

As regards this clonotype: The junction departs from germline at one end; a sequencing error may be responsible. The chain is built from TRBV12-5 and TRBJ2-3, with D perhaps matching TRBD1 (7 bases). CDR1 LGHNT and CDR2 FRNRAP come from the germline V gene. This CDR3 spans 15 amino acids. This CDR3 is CARGLAGRGTDTQYF. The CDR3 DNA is TGTGCTAGGGGTTTGGCGGGACGGGGGACAGATACCCAGTACTTT.

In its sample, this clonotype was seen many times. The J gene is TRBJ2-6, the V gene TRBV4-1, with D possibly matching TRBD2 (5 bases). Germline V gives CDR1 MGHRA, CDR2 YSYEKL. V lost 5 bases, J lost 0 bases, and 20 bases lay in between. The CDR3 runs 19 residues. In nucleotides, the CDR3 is TGCGCCAGCAGCAGTCTCACCGGGAAAACAGCCTCTGGGGCCAACGTCCTGACTTTC. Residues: CASSSLTGKTASGANVLTF.

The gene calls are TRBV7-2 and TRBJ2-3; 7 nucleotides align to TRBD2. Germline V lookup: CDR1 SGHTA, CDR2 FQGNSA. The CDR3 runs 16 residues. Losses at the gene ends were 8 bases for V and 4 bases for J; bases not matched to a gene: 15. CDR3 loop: CASGGTAGAGPDTQYF. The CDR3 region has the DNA TGTGCCAGCGGCGGAACTGCGGGAGCGGGCCCAGATACGCAGTATTTT.

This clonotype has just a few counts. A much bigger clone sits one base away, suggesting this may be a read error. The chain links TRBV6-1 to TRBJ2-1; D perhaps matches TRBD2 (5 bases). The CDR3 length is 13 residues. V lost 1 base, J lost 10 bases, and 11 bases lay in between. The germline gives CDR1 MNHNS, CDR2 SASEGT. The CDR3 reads CASSEGEGYEQFF. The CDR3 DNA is TGTGCCAGCAGTGAAGGCGAGGGCTACGAGCAGTTCTTC.

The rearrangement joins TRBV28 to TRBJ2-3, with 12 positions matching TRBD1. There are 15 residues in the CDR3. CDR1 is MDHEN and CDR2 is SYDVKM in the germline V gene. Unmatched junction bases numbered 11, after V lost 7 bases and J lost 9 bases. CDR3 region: CASIGRGQGADTQYF. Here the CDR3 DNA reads TGTGCCAGCATTGGAAGGGGACAGGGGGCCGACACGCAGTATTTT.

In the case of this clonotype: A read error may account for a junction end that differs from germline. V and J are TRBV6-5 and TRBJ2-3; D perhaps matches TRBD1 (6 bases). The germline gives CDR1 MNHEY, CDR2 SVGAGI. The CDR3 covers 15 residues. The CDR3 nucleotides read TGTGCCAGCGGTCTACAGGGTCTAAACACAGAGACGCAGTATTTT. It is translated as CASGLQGLNTETQYF.

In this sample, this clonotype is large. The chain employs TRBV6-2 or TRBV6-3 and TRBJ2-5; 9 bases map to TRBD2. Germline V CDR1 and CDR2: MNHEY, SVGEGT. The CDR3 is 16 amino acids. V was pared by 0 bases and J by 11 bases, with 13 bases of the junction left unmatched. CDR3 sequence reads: CASSYSPTSGYNEQYF. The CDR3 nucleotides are TGTGCCAGCAGTTACTCGCCGACTAGCGGTTACAATGAGCAGTACTTC.

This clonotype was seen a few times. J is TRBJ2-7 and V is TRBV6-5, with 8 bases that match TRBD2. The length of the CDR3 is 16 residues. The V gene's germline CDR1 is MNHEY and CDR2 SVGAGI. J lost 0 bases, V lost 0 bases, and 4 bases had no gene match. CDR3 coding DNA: TGTGCCAGCAGTTACTCGCCCAGCGGGAGCTCCTACGAGCAGTACTTC. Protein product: CASSYSPSGSSYEQYF.

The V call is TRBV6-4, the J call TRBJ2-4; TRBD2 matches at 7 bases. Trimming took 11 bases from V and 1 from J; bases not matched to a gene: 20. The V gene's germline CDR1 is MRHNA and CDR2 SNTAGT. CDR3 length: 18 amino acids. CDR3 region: CAGGGGGGGGRAKNIQYF. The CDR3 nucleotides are TGTGCCGGGGGGGGGGGGGGGGGGGGGGGGAGGGCCAAAAACATTCAGTACTTC.

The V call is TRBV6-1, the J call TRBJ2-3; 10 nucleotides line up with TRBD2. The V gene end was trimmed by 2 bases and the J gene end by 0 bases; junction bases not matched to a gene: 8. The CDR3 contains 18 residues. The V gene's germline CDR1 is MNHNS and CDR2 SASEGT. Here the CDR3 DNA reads TGTGCCAGCAGTGAAACAAACCCGACTAGCGGGAGCACAGATACGCAGTATTTT. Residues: CASSETNPTSGSTDTQYF.

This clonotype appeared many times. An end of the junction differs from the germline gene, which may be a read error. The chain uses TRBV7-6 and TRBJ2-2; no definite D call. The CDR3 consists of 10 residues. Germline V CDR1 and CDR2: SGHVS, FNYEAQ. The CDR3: CGADPGELFF. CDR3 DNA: TGCGGCGCGGACCCCGGGGAGCTGTTTTTT. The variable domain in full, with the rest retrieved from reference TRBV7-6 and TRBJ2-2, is GAGVSQSPRYKVTKRGQDVALRCDPISGHVSLYWYRQALGQGPEFLTYFNYEAQQDKSGLPNDRFSAERPEGSISTLTIQRTEQRDSAMYRCGADPGELFFGEGSRLTVL.

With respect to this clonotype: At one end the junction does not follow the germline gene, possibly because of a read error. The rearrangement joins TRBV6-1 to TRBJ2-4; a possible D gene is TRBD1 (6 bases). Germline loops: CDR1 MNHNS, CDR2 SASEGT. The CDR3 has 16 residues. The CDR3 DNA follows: TGTGCCAGCACCCTTTTTGGGGGTGTGGGGGCAGACATTCAGTATTTC. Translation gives CASTLFGGVGADIQYF.

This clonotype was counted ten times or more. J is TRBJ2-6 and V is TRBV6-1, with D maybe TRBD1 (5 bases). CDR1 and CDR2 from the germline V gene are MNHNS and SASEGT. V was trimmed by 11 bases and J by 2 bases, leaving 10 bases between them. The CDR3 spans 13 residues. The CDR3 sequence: CASREAGANVLTF. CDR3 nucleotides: TGTGCCTCCAGGGAAGCTGGGGCCAACGTCCTGACTTTC.

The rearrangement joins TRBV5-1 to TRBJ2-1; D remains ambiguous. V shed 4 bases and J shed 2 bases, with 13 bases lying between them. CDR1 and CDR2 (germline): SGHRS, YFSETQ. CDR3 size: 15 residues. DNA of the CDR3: TGCGCCAGCAGCGAGGACCTTTTTGCCTACAATGAGCAGTTCTTC. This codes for CASSEDLFAYNEQFF.

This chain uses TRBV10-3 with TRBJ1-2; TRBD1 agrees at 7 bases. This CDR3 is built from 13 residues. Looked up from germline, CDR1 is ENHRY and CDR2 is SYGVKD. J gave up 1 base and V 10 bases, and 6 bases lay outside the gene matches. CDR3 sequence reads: CATSGQNNYGYTF. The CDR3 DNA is TGTGCCACTTCGGGACAGAATAACTATGGCTACACCTTC.

CDR3 coding DNA: TGTGCCTGGAGCGCAAGCGTCACTGAAGCTTTCTTT. Its translation is CAWSASVTEAFF. V is TRBV30 and J is TRBJ1-1, with D uncertain. The CDR3 contains 12 residues. V lost 3 bases, J lost 4 bases, and 9 bases lay in between. CDR1 is GTSNPN and CDR2 is SVGIG in the germline V gene (reference sequence). The full variable domain, in which reference TRBV30 and TRBJ1-1 provide the parts outside the CDR3, is SQTIHQWPATLVQPVGSPLSLECTVEGTSNPNLYWYRQAAGRGLQLLFYSVGIGQISSEVPQNLSASRPQDRQFILSSKKLLLSDSGFYLCAWSASVTEAFFGQGTRLTVV.

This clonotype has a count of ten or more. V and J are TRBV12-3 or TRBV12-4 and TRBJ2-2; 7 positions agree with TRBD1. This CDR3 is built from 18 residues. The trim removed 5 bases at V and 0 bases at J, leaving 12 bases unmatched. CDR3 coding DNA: TGTGCCAGCAGTCCTCAGGACAGGAATATCGCGAACACCGGGGAGCTGTTTTTT. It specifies CASSPQDRNIANTGELFF.

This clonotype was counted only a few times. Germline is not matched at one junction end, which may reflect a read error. Here the CDR3 reads CASTLVFRTNQETQYF. CDR3 nucleotide sequence: TGCGCCAGCACCTTGGTATTTCGGACAAACCAAGAGACCCAGTACTTC. The chain couples TRBV5-1 to TRBJ2-5; D possibly corresponds to TRBD1 (5 bases). This CDR3 is 16 amino acids long. Germline CDR1 and CDR2: SGHRS and YFSETQ. The full variable domain, rest sourced from reference TRBV5-1 and TRBJ2-5, is KAGVTQTPRYLIKTRGQQVTLSCSPISGHRSVSWYQQTPGQGLQFLFEYFSETQRNKGNFPGRFSGRQFSNSRSEMNVSTLELGDSALYLCASTLVFRTNQETQYFGPGTRLLVL.